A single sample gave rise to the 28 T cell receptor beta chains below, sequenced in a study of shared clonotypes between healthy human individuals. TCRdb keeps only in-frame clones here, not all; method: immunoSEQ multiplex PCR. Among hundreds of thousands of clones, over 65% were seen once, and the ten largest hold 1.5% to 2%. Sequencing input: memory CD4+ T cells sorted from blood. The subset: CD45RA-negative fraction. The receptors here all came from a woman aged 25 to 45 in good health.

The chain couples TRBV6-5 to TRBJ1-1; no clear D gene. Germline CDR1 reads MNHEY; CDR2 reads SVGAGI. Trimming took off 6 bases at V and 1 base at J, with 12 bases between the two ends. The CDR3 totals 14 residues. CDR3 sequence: CASRTPAGNTEAFF. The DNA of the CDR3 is TGTGCCAGCAGGACCCCGGCGGGGAACACTGAAGCTTTCTTT.

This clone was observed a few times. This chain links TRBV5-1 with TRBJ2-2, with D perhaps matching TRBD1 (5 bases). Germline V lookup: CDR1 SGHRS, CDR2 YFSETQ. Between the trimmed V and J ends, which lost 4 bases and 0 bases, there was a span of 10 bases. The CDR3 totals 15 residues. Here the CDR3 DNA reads TGCGCCAGCAGCCTAATGACAGCGAACACCGGGGAGCTGTTTTTT. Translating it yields CASSLMTANTGELFF.

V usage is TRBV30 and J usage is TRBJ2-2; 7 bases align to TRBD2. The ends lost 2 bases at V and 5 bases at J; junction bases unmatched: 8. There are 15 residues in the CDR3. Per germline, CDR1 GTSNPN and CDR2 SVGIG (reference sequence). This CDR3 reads CAWSPLAGVTGELFF. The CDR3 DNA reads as TGTGCCTGGAGTCCCTTGGCGGGAGTGACCGGGGAGCTGTTTTTT.

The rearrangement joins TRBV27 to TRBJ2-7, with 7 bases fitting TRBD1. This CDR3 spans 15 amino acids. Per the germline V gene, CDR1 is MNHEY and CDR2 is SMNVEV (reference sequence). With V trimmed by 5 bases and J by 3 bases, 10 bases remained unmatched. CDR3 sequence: CASSPRQGTIYEQYF. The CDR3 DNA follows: TGTGCCAGCAGTCCACGACAGGGAACTATCTACGAGCAGTACTTC.

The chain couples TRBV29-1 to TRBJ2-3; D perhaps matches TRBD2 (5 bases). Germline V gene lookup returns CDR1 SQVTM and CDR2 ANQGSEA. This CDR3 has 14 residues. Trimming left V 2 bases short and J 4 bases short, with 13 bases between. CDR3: CSVEIRGSSDTQYF. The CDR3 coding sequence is TGCAGCGTTGAAATCCGGGGTAGCTCAGATACGCAGTATTTT.

The CDR3 loop is CASSLQGSGKAQYF. CDR3 nucleotides: TGTGCCAGCAGTTTACAGGGAAGCGGTAAGGCCCAGTACTTC. This chain uses TRBV6-5 with TRBJ2-5; possible D gene TRBD1, 6 bases. Germline lookup yields CDR1 MNHEY and CDR2 SVGAGI. Deletions cut 4 bases from V and 9 bases from J, with 18 bases between. The CDR3 loop spans 14 amino acids.

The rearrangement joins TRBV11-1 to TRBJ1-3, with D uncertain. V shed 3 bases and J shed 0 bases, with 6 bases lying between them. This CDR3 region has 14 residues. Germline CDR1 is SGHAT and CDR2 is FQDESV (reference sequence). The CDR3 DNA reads TGTGCCAGCAGCTTCACCGGCTCTGGAAACACCATATATTTT. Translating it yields CASSFTGSGNTIYF.

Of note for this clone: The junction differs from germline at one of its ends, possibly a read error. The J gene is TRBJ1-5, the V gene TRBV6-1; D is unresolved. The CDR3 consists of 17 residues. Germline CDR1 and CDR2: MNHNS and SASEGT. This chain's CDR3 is CASTEPLGRRSGQPQHF. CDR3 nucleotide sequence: TGTGCCAGCACTGAACCCCTCGGTCGCAGGTCGGGTCAGCCCCAGCATTTT.

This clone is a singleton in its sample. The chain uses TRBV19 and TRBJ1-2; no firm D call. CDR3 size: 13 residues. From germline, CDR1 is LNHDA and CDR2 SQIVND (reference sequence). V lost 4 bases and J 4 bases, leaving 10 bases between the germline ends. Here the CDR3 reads CASSTAVFYGYTF. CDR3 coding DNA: TGTGCCAGTAGTACGGCAGTCTTCTATGGCTACACCTTC. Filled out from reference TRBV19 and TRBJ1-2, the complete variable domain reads DGGITQSPKYLFRKEGQNVTLSCEQNLNHDAMYWYRQDPGQGLRLIYYSQIVNDFQKGDIAEGYSVSREKKESFPLTVTSAQKNPTAFYLCASSTAVFYGYTFGSGTRLTVV.

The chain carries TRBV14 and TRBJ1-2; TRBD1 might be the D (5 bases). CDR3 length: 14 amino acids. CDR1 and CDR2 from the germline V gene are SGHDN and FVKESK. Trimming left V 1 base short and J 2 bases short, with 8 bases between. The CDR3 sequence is CASSQGGLNYGYTF. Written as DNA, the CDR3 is TGTGCCAGCAGCCAAGGGGGGTTGAACTATGGCTACACCTTC.

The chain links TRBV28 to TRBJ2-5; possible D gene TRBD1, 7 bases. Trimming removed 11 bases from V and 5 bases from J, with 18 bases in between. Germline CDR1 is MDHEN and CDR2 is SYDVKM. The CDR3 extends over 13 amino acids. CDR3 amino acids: CAGGTDRRETQYF. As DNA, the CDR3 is TGTGCCGGCGGGACAGACCGCAGGGAGACCCAGTACTTC.

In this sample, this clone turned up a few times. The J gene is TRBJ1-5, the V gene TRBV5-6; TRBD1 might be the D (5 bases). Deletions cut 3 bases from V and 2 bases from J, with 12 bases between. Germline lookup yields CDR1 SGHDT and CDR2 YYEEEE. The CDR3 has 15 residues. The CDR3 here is CASSSETGGNQPQHF. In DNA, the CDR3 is TGTGCCAGCAGCTCAGAGACGGGGGGCAATCAGCCCCAGCATTTT.

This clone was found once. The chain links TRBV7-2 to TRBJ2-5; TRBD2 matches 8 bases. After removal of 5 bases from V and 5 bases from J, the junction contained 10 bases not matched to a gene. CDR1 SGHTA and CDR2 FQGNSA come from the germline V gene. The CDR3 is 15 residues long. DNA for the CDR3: TGTGCCAGCAGCAGTAGCGGGACTAGGGGGGAGACCCAGTACTTC. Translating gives CASSSSGTRGETQYF.

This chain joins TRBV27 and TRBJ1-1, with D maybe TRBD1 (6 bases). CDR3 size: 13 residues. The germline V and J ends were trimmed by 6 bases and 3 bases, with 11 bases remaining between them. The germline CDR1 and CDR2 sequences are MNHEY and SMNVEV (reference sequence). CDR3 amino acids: CASRTRGDTEAFF. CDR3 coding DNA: TGTGCCAGCAGGACTAGGGGGGACACTGAAGCTTTCTTT.

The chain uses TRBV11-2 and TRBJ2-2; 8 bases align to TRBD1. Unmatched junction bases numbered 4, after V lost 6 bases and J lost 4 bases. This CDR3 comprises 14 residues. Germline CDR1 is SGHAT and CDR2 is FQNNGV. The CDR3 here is CASSGQGRTGELFF. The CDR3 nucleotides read TGTGCCAGCAGTGGACAGGGACGCACCGGGGAGCTGTTTTTT.

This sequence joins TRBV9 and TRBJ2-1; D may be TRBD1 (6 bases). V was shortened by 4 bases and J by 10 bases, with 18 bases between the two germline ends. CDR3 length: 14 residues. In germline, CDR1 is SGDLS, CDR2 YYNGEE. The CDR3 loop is CASSFRPGGREQFF. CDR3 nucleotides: TGTGCCAGCAGCTTTCGTCCTGGGGGCAGGGAGCAGTTCTTC.

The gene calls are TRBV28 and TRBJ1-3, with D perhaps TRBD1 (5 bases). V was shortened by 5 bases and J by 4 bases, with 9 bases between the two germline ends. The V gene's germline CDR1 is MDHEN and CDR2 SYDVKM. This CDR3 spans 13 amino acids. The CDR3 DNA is TGTGCCAGCAGTCAGACAGTAGGAAACACCATATATTTT. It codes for CASSQTVGNTIYF.

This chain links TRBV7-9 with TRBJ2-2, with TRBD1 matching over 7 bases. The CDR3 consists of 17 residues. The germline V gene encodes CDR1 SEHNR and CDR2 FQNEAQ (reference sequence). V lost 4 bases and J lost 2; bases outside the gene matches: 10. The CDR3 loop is CASSSDKTGTNTGELFF. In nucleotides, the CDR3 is TGTGCCAGCAGCTCCGATAAGACAGGGACAAACACCGGGGAGCTGTTTTTT.

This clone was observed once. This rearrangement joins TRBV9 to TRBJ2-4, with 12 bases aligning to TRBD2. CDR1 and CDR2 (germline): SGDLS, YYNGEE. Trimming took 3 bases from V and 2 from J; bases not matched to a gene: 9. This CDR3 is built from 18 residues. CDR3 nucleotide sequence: TGTGCCAGCAGCGCCCGACTAGCGGGAGACGGATCCAAAAACATTCAGTACTTC. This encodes CASSARLAGDGSKNIQYF.

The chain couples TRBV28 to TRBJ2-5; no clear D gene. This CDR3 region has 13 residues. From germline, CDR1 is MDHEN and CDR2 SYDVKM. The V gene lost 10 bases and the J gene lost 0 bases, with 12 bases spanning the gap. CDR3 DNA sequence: TGTGCCATGCCTCGGCCGAACCAAGAGACCCAGTACTTC. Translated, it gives CAMPRPNQETQYF.

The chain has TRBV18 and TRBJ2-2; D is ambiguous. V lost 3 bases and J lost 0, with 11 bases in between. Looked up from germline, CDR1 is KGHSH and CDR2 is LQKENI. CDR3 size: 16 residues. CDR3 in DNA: TGTGCCAGCTCACCGTCGCGCCTCGCGAACACCGGGGAGCTGTTTTTT. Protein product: CASSPSRLANTGELFF.

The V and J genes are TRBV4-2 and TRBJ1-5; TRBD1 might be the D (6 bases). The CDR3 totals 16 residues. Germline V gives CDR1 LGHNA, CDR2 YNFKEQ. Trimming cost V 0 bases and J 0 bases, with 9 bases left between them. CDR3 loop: CASSQEGGGSNQPQHF. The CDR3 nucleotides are TGTGCCAGCAGCCAAGAAGGGGGAGGTAGCAATCAGCCCCAGCATTTT.

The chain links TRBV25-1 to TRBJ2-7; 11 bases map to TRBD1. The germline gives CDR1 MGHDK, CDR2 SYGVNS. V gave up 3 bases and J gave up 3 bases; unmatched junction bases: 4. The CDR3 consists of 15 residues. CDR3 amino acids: CASSDSGTGGYEQYF. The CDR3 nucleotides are TGTGCCAGCAGTGACTCCGGGACAGGGGGCTACGAGCAGTACTTC.

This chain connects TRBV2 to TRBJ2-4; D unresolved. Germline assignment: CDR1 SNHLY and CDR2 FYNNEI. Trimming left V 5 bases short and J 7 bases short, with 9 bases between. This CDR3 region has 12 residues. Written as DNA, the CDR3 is TGTGCCAGCAGTAAGGTGGGGAACATTCAGTACTTC. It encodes CASSKVGNIQYF.

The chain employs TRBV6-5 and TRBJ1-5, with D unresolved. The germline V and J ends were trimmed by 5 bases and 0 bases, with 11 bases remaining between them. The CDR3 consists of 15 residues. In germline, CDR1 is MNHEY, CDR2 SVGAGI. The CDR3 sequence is CASSPGLFSNQPQHF. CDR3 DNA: TGTGCCAGCAGTCCGGGTCTTTTTAGCAATCAGCCCCAGCATTTT.

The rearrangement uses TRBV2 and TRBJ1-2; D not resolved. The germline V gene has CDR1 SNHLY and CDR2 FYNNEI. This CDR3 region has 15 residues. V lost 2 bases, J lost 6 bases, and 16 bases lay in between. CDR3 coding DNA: TGTGCCAGCAGTGAACAGGCGCCCCGTCAAGATGGCTACACCTTC. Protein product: CASSEQAPRQDGYTF.

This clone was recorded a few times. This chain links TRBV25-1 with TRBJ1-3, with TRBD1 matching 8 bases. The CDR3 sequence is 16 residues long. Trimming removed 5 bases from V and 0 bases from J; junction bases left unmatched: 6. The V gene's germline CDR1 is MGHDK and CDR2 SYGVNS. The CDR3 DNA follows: TGTGCCAGCAGTACCCAGGGGGCCCACTCTGGAAACACCATATATTTT. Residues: CASSTQGAHSGNTIYF.

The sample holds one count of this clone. CDR3 amino acids: CASSGQALSGANVLTF. Here the CDR3 DNA reads TGTGCCAGCTCAGGACAGGCGCTCTCTGGGGCCAACGTCCTGACTTTC. The V call is TRBV18, the J call TRBJ2-6; 7 nucleotides line up with TRBD1. Per the germline V gene, CDR1 is KGHSH and CDR2 is LQKENI. V shed 5 bases and J 0 bases; nucleotides not matched to a gene: 4. This CDR3 is 16 amino acids long.